This T cell receptor (beta chain) was sequenced for a study of Graves' ophthalmopathy and Graves' hyperthyroidism. Study-level points and caveats: With approximately 88% sensitivity and over 65% specificity, a 13-signature model separated ophthalmopathy from stable hyperthyroidism. Blood samples also showed most expanded thyroid clonotypes exceeding 0.001 frequency.

Establishment of the diagnosis relied upon clinical symptoms, serum thyroxine, TRAb, thyroid ultrasound and orbital computed tomography. PBMCs originated in 8.5 to 10 ml of fresh peripheral blood. About this clonotype: The antigen is unknown.

RNA transcripts provided the template for amplifying TCR beta CDR3 regions. First-round RT-PCR employed HTBI primers, with a second-round multiplex PCR after it. Using its own MiXCR run on the multiplex PCR reads, TCRdb lists one record per CDR3 protein. The sample includes 200,000 to 250,000 distinct CDR3 sequences, 20% to 25% of them seen just once. Trimming shortened V by 4 bases and J by 3 bases, and 16 bases separated the two germline ends. The V gene's germline CDR1 is SQVTM and CDR2 ANQGSEA. The CDR3 is 14 residues long. This clonotype was obtained from a woman aged 50 to 60 with Graves' ophthalmopathy. Material: peripheral blood. The chain combines TRBV29-1 with TRBJ2-7, with a tentative D call TRBD2 (6 bases). Here the CDR3 DNA reads TGCAGCGTTGGTGGTAGGGGCGGGAACTACGAGCAGTACTTC. As protein: CSVGGRGGNYEQYF.